A single T cell receptor (beta chain) is shown here with its context. What it binds is not known. The data derive from a study of post-analysis software for immune sequencing data. Study-level points and caveats: About five TRBV segments, including TRBV5-6, TRBV5-1 and TRBV20-1, were more frequent in patients than controls.

Germline CDR1 and CDR2: ENHRY and SYGVKD. With 5 bases clipped from V and 5 bases from J, the junction kept 9 bases outside the gene matches. This CDR3 spans 16 amino acids. The TCR beta cDNA libraries contained unique molecular identifiers. MiXCR was run by TCRdb on the PCR reads, yielding one entry per CDR3 protein. The sample consists of roughly 650,000 distinct CDR3 sequences, over 45% of them appearing once. This chain links TRBV10-3 with TRBJ1-6; 7 positions match TRBD1. The sample consisted of blood. The TCR was taken from a girl aged 2-15 years with multiple sclerosis. The CDR3 DNA reads as TGTGCCATCAGTCATGAGGGGGCAGCCAATAATTCACCCCTCCACTTT. It specifies CAISHEGAANNSPLHF.